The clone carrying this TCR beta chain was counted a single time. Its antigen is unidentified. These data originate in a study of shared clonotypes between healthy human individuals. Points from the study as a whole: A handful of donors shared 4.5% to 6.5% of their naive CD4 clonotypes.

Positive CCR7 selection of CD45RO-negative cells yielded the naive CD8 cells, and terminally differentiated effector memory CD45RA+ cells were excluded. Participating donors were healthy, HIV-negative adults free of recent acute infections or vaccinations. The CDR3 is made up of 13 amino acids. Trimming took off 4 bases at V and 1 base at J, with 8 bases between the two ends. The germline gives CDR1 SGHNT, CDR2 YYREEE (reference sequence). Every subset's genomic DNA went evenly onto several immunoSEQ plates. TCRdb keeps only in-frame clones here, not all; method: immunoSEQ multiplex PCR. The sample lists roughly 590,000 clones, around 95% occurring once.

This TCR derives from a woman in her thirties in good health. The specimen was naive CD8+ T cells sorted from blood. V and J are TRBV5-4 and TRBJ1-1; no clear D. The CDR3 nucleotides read TGTGCCAGCAGCCACGGACGGAACACTGAAGCTTTCTTT. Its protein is CASSHGRNTEAFF.